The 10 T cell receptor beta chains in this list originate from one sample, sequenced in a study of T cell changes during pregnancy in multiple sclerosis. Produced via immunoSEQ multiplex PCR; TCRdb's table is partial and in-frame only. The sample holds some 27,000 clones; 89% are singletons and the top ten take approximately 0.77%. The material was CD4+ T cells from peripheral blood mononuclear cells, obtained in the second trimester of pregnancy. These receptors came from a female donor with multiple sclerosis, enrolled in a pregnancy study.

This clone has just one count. The CDR3 region is CASSHSPGGPGGSEAFF. The DNA for the CDR3 is TGCGCCAGCAGCCACTCCCCCGGGGGGCCAGGGGGCTCGGAAGCTTTCTTT. The V and J genes are TRBV4-1 and TRBJ1-1; 8 bases fit TRBD1. Germline CDR1 and CDR2: MGHRA and YSYEKL. V gave up 3 bases and J gave up 8 bases; unmatched junction bases: 17. The CDR3 has 17 residues.

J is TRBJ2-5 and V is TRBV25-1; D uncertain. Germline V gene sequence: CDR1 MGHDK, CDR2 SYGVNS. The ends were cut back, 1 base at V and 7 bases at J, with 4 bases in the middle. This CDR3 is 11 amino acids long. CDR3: CASSEFVTQYF. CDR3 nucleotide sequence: TGTGCCAGCAGTGAATTCGTGACCCAGTACTTC.

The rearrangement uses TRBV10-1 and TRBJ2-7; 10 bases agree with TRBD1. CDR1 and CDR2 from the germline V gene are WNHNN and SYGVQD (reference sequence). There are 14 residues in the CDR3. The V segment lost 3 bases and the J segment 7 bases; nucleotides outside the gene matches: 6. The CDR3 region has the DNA TGCGCCAGCAGTGAAGGGACAGGGGATAAAGAGCAGTACTTC. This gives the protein CASSEGTGDKEQYF.

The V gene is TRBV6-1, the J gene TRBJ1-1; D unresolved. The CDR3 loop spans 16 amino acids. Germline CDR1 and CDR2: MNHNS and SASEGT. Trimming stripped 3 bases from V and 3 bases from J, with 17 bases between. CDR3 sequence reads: CASSDSGRLIDTEAFF. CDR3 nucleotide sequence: TGTGCCAGCAGTGATTCGGGGAGGTTGATAGACACTGAAGCTTTCTTT.

The CDR3 is CASSEVTRWTGDGGEQFF. CDR3 coding DNA: TGTGCCAGCAGTGAGGTGACCCGGTGGACAGGGGATGGAGGTGAGCAGTTCTTC. J is TRBJ2-1 and V is TRBV2, with 9 bases fitting TRBD1. The CDR3 consists of 18 residues. From germline, CDR1 is SNHLY and CDR2 FYNNEI. V gave up 3 bases and J gave up 9 bases; unmatched junction bases: 18. Based on the CDR3 plus reference TRBV2 and TRBJ2-1, the full variable domain is EPEVTQTPSHQVTQMGQEVILRCVPISNHLYFYWYRQILGQKVEFLVSFYNNEISEKSEIFDDQFSVERPDGSNFTLKIRSTKLEDSAMYFCASSEVTRWTGDGGEQFFGPGTRLTVL.

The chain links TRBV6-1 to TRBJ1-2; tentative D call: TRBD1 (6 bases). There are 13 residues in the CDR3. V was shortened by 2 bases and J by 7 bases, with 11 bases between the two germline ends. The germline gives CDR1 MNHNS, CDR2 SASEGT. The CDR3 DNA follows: TGTGCCAGCAGTGAACAGGGGTTTGGTGGCTACACCTTC. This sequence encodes CASSEQGFGGYTF.

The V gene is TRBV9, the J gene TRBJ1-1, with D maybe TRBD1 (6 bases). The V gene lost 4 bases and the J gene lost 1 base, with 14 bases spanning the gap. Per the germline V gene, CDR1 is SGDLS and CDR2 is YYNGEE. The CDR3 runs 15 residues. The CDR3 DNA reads TGTGCCAGCAGCCCTCAGGGGCGTGGGAACACTGAAGCTTTCTTT. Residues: CASSPQGRGNTEAFF.

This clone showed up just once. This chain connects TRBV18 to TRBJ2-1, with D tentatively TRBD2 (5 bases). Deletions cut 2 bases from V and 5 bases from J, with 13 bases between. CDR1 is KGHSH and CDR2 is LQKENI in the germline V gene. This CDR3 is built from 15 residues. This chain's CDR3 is CASSPTHGEDNEQFF. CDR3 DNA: TGTGCCAGCTCACCAACCCACGGGGAAGACAATGAGCAGTTCTTC.

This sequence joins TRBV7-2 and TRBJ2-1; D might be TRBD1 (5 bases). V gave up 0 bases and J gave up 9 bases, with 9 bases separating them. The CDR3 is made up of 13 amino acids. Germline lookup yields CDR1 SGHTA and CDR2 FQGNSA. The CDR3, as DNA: TGTGCCAGCAGCTTAGCGCTAGGGGTTGAGCAGTTCTTC. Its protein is CASSLALGVEQFF.

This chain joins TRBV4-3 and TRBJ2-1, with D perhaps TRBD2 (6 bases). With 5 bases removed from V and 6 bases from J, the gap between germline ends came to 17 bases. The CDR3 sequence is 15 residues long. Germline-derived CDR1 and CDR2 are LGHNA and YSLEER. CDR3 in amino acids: CASSYRGVGGNEQFF. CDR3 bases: TGCGCCAGCAGCTACCGCGGGGTGGGGGGCAATGAGCAGTTCTTC.